This T cell receptor (beta chain) was sequenced for a study of cytomegalovirus exposure and HLA in healthy donors. The donors were healthy bone marrow donors. Notes on the study in general: Across all donors, roughly uniform sequencing depth was an assumption of the presence/absence analyses. With DRB1 most and HLA-C fewest, TCR association rates differed between HLA loci in a later analysis.

The germline CDR1 and CDR2 sequences are MDHEN and SYDVKM. Deletions cut 10 bases from V and 6 bases from J, with 19 bases between. This CDR3 is 14 amino acids long. The PCR employed 60 Vbeta primers together with 13 Jbeta primers. Measured with immunoSEQ multiplex PCR; TCRdb has only the in-frame clones, and not every one. This sample has approximately 130,000 clones; about three quarters occur once, and the top ten carry approximately 6%. Concerning this clone itself: Its specificity is unknown.

The chain carries TRBV28 and TRBJ2-1; D possibly corresponds to TRBD1 (6 bases). The sample taken for sequencing was PBMCs. The clonotype comes from a woman between 40 and 50 years old in good health and CMV-seronegative. The CDR3 sequence is CATHLGQPGNEQFF. CDR3 bases: TGTGCCACACACCTCGGACAGCCGGGCAATGAGCAGTTCTTC. Variable domain in full (rest from reference TRBV28 and TRBJ2-1): DVKVTQSSRYLVKRTGEKVFLECVQDMDHENMFWYRQDPGLGLRLIYFSYDVKMKEKGDIPEGYSVSREKKERFSLILESASTNQTSMYLCATHLGQPGNEQFFGPGTRLTVL.